This passage covers 31 T cell receptor beta chains from one sample sequenced in a study of shared clonotypes between healthy human individuals. Only in-frame clones appear in the TCRdb table, and some are missing; sequencing was by immunoSEQ multiplex PCR. The table lists about 1.5 million clones, 98% of them singletons. Sequencing was carried out using naive CD4+ T cells sorted from blood. Regarding subset: CD45RA+ positively selected. These receptors were collected from a man in his thirties or forties in good health.

The chain recombines TRBV11-1 with TRBJ2-3, with D tentatively TRBD2 (5 bases). V was cut by 2 bases and J by 9 bases, with 12 bases left in between. CDR1 is SGHAT and CDR2 is FQDESV in the germline V gene (reference sequence). The CDR3 covers 13 residues. Written as DNA, the CDR3 is TGTGCCAGCAGCTTACGGTTGGGCGGGACGCAGTATTTT. It is translated as CASSLRLGGTQYF.

This clone was detected once. This chain connects TRBV6-1 to TRBJ2-7; 10 bases are shared with TRBD1. With V trimmed by 2 bases and J by 5 bases, 3 bases remained unmatched. CDR1 and CDR2 (germline): MNHNS, SASEGT. This CDR3 spans 14 amino acids. In DNA form, the CDR3 reads TGTGCCAGCAGTGAATGGGACAGGGGCCACGAGCAGTACTTC. Its protein is CASSEWDRGHEQYF.

This chain uses TRBV28 with TRBJ1-5; a possible D gene is TRBD1 (6 bases). The germline V and J ends were trimmed by 3 bases and 1 base, with 10 bases remaining between them. Germline assignment: CDR1 MDHEN and CDR2 SYDVKM. This CDR3 is built from 15 residues. CDR3 nucleotides: TGTGCCAGCAGTTTGCAGGGGAGGAGCAATCAGCCCCAGCATTTT. This translates into CASSLQGRSNQPQHF.

The V call is TRBV19, the J call TRBJ2-3; 12 bases line up with TRBD2. Germline CDR1 LNHDA, CDR2 SQIVND (reference sequence). Trimming removed 0 bases from V and 2 bases from J; junction bases left unmatched: 3. The CDR3 spans 17 residues. CDR3 sequence: CASSIELAGGPTDTQYF. The CDR3 nucleotides are TGTGCCAGTAGTATAGAACTAGCGGGAGGCCCCACAGATACGCAGTATTTT.

The chain links TRBV18 to TRBJ2-7, with D perhaps TRBD2 (7 bases). Trimming removed 6 bases at V and 3 bases at J, with 27 bases between. Germline V gene lookup returns CDR1 KGHSH and CDR2 LQKENI. This CDR3 spans 18 amino acids. The CDR3 DNA reads as TGTGCCAGCTCCCCGGGTGCGGGGGCTTTAGGCCCACTCTACGAGCAGTACTTC. It codes for CASSPGAGALGPLYEQYF.

The chain joins TRBV29-1 to TRBJ1-4, with TRBD1 matching 9 bases. V was clipped by 5 bases and J by 5 bases; unmatched bases: 6. CDR1 and CDR2 from the germline V gene are SQVTM and ANQGSEA. The CDR3 has 14 residues. The CDR3 DNA sequence: TGCAGCGTTCGTAAGACAGGGGGAAATGAAAAACTGTTTTTT. Translation: CSVRKTGGNEKLFF.

This clone was seen only once. This chain connects TRBV5-1 to TRBJ2-5; tentative D call: TRBD2 (5 bases). The CDR3 has 14 residues. Germline V gene data show CDR1 as SGHRS and CDR2 as YFSETQ. The ends were cut back, 0 bases at V and 2 bases at J, with 8 bases in the middle. The CDR3 DNA is TGCGCCAGCAGCTTGGGGTGGAGGCAAGAGACCCAGTACTTC. The encoded protein is CASSLGWRQETQYF.

This clone was observed a single time. The chain combines TRBV4-3 with TRBJ2-1; 9 bases line up with TRBD1. J was trimmed by 10 bases and V by 5 bases; bases with no gene match: 9. The CDR3 extends over 14 amino acids. The V gene's germline CDR1 is LGHNA and CDR2 YSLEER. Here the CDR3 DNA reads TGCGCCAGCAGCATCGACAGGGGGTCCAGCGAGCAGTTCTTC. It is translated as CASSIDRGSSEQFF.

The chain uses TRBV7-9 and TRBJ2-1; 9 positions match TRBD2. Germline CDR1 and CDR2: SEHNR and FQNEAQ (reference sequence). The CDR3 is 14 residues long. J was trimmed by 7 bases and V by 3 bases; bases with no gene match: 4. This CDR3 is CASSFAGGFNEQFF. In DNA, the CDR3 is TGTGCCAGCAGCTTCGCGGGAGGGTTTAATGAGCAGTTCTTC.

The chain carries TRBV5-1 and TRBJ1-2; 7 nucleotides match TRBD1. Germline V gene data show CDR1 as SGHRS and CDR2 as YFSETQ. The CDR3 length is 13 residues. The V segment lost 5 bases and the J segment 8 bases; nucleotides outside the gene matches: 9. CDR3 in DNA: TGCGCCAGCAGGCCGGACAGGATGGGCGGCTACACCTTC. Its protein is CASRPDRMGGYTF.

The rearrangement joins TRBV7-3 to TRBJ1-1; no clear D gene. V lost 4 bases to trimming and J lost 0 bases, with 12 bases between them. The CDR3 is 15 residues long. The V gene's germline CDR1 is SGHTA and CDR2 FQGTGA. The CDR3 loop is CASSSVARMNTEAFF. The CDR3 DNA reads TGTGCCAGCAGCTCCGTTGCCCGCATGAACACTGAAGCTTTCTTT.

The chain combines TRBV5-1 with TRBJ2-2; weak D call: TRBD1 (6 bases). CDR1 and CDR2 from the germline V gene are SGHRS and YFSETQ. The CDR3 has 14 amino acids. Trimming pared 7 bases from V and 3 bases from J, leaving 13 bases between. The CDR3 DNA reads as TGCGCCAGCCAGGGGCCACCGTACACCGGGGAGCTGTTTTTT. Encoded protein: CASQGPPYTGELFF.

The chain links TRBV27 to TRBJ2-1, with 12 bases lining up with TRBD2. Per the germline V gene, CDR1 is MNHEY and CDR2 is SMNVEV (reference sequence). The CDR3 runs to 16 residues. After removal of 1 base from V and 6 bases from J, the junction contained 4 bases not matched to a gene. The CDR3: CASSLWRTSGANEQFF. The CDR3 region has the DNA TGTGCCAGCAGTTTATGGCGGACTAGCGGGGCCAATGAGCAGTTCTTC.

The rearrangement joins TRBV18 to TRBJ1-1; maybe TRBD1 (5 bases). Trimming shortened V by 2 bases and J by 1 base, and 11 bases separated the two germline ends. The germline V gene encodes CDR1 KGHSH and CDR2 LQKENI. CDR3 length: 15 residues. In DNA, the CDR3 is TGTGCCAGCTCACCAGGCTCAGGACAGAACACTGAAGCTTTCTTT. It specifies CASSPGSGQNTEAFF. Full variable domain (missing parts from reference TRBV18 and TRBJ1-1): NAGVMQNPRHLVRRRGQEARLRCSPMKGHSHVYWYRQLPEEGLKFMVYLQKENIIDESGMPKERFSAEFPKEGPSILRIQQVVRGDSAAYFCASSPGSGQNTEAFFGQGTRLTVV.

The CDR3 DNA reads as TGTGCCAGCAGTCGGGGTAGGAGTGTAGCTAGTGAGCAGTTCTTC. Translating gives CASSRGRSVASEQFF. J is TRBJ2-1 and V is TRBV27, with D tentatively TRBD2 (5 bases). Trimming cost V 5 bases and J 9 bases, with 20 bases left between them. This CDR3 is 15 amino acids long. Germline CDR1 reads MNHEY; CDR2 reads SMNVEV (reference sequence).

The V and J genes are TRBV7-2 and TRBJ2-1; D call uncertain. Trimming pared 3 bases from V and 9 bases from J, leaving 6 bases between. The germline V gene encodes CDR1 SGHTA and CDR2 FQGNSA. The CDR3 extends over 11 amino acids. This chain's CDR3 is CASSFVGEQFF. The DNA of the CDR3 is TGTGCCAGCAGCTTTGTGGGTGAGCAGTTCTTC.

The V and J genes are TRBV28 and TRBJ2-3; tentatively, D is TRBD2 (5 bases). The V gene's germline CDR1 is MDHEN and CDR2 SYDVKM. The CDR3 totals 16 residues. Deletions cut 2 bases from V and 2 bases from J, with 14 bases between. For the CDR3, the DNA is TGTGCCAGCAGTTTACAAAGCGGAATACTCACAGATACGCAGTATTTT. Its protein product is CASSLQSGILTDTQYF.

The count of this clone is one. The V gene is TRBV5-4, the J gene TRBJ2-3; TRBD2 agrees at 11 bases. Germline V gives CDR1 SGHNT, CDR2 YYREEE (reference sequence). Trimming at V came to 3 bases and at J to 0 bases, leaving 6 bases not matched to a gene. The CDR3 is 17 amino acids. The CDR3 bases are TGTGCCAGCAGCTATCAGGGACTAGCGGCCAGCACAGATACGCAGTATTTT. Residues: CASSYQGLAASTDTQYF.

Notes on this clone: This specimen includes other DNA sequences encoding the same CDR3. The V call is TRBV15, the J call TRBJ2-2; D is uncertain. Trimming stripped 3 bases from V and 4 bases from J, with 3 bases between. Germline-derived CDR1 and CDR2 are LNHNV and YYDKDF (reference sequence). There are 12 residues in the CDR3. The CDR3 nucleotides are TGTGCCACCAGCAGGGGCACCGGGGAGCTGTTTTTT. The encoded protein is CATSRGTGELFF.

In this sample, this clone turned up once. The chain joins TRBV18 to TRBJ1-5; D gene ambiguous. Trimming stripped 2 bases from V and 0 bases from J, with 8 bases between. The CDR3 has 15 residues. In germline, CDR1 is KGHSH, CDR2 LQKENI. The CDR3 region has the DNA TGTGCCAGCTCACCAGGGGTTTATAGCAATCAGCCCCAGCATTTT. Its protein product is CASSPGVYSNQPQHF.

The chain combines TRBV19 with TRBJ1-1; a possible D gene is TRBD1 (6 bases). Between the trimmed V and J ends, which lost 4 bases and 5 bases, there was a span of 14 bases. Germline lookup yields CDR1 LNHDA and CDR2 SQIVND (reference sequence). The CDR3 length is 14 residues. The CDR3 loop is CASSTLGGRTEAFF. The CDR3 DNA reads TGTGCCAGTAGTACTCTCGGGGGGCGTACTGAAGCTTTCTTT.

This rearrangement joins TRBV2 to TRBJ2-5; D is unclear. CDR1 and CDR2 (germline): SNHLY, FYNNEI. V was cut by 10 bases and J by 5 bases, with 8 bases left in between. The CDR3 spans 10 residues. CDR3 sequence: CAIDKETQYF. The CDR3 bases are TGTGCCATCGATAAGGAGACCCAGTACTTC. Full variable domain (rest looked up from reference TRBV2 and TRBJ2-5): EPEVTQTPSHQVTQMGQEVILRCVPISNHLYFYWYRQILGQKVEFLVSFYNNEISEKSEIFDDQFSVERPDGSNFTLKIRSTKLEDSAMYFCAIDKETQYFGPGTRLLVL.

This chain connects TRBV4-3 to TRBJ1-1, with D possibly TRBD1 on 5 matching bases. CDR1 LGHNA and CDR2 YSLEER come from the germline V gene. Trimming took 1 base from V and 5 from J, leaving 11 bases between them. There are 14 residues in the CDR3. In DNA form, the CDR3 reads TGCGCCAGCAGCCAAGTTCGAGGGGAGACTGAAGCTTTCTTT. Amino acid sequence: CASSQVRGETEAFF.

The gene calls are TRBV29-1 and TRBJ2-1; 10 bases match TRBD2. Germline lookup yields CDR1 SQVTM and CDR2 ANQGSEA. J lost 6 bases, V lost 4 bases, and 6 bases had no gene match. The length of the CDR3 is 14 residues. CDR3: CSVVRLAGANEQFF. In nucleotides, the CDR3 is TGCAGCGTTGTACGGCTAGCGGGGGCCAATGAGCAGTTCTTC.

This clone was recorded only once. V and J are TRBV18 and TRBJ1-2; a weak D match, TRBD1 (5 bases). This CDR3 is 13 amino acids long. Germline loops: CDR1 KGHSH, CDR2 LQKENI. Trimming removed 4 bases at V and 6 bases at J, with 12 bases between. CDR3 in DNA: TGTGCCAGCTCACTTACCGGGACCCATGGCTACACCTTC. Translating it yields CASSLTGTHGYTF. Variable domain in full (rest from reference TRBV18 and TRBJ1-2): NAGVMQNPRHLVRRRGQEARLRCSPMKGHSHVYWYRQLPEEGLKFMVYLQKENIIDESGMPKERFSAEFPKEGPSILRIQQVVRGDSAAYFCASSLTGTHGYTFGSGTRLTVV.

This chain links TRBV2 with TRBJ1-4; D perhaps matches TRBD1 (5 bases). Per the germline V gene, CDR1 is SNHLY and CDR2 is FYNNEI. Trimming pared 8 bases from V and 5 bases from J, leaving 12 bases between. This CDR3 comprises 13 residues. The CDR3 region has the DNA TGTGCCAGCGTGGGGACGGTAAATGAAAAACTGTTTTTT. Its protein product is CASVGTVNEKLFF.

The gene calls are TRBV5-4 and TRBJ1-2; tentatively, D is TRBD1 (6 bases). The CDR3 has 13 amino acids. Trimming removed 4 bases from V and 12 bases from J, with 19 bases in between. In germline, CDR1 is SGHNT, CDR2 YYREEE (reference sequence). Here the CDR3 reads CASSRWAGEGDTF. The CDR3 DNA reads TGTGCCAGCAGCCGATGGGCCGGGGAGGGGGACACCTTC.

This clone appeared a single time. J is TRBJ2-7 and V is TRBV6-5; D not certain. Germline V gives CDR1 MNHEY, CDR2 SVGAGI. Trimming removed 5 bases at V and 5 bases at J, with 10 bases between. The CDR3 loop spans 12 amino acids. The chain's CDR3 is CASSGSPNEQYF. The CDR3 DNA is TGTGCCAGCAGTGGCTCCCCGAACGAGCAGTACTTC.

The chain joins TRBV7-9 to TRBJ2-7; a weak D match, TRBD2 (5 bases). Germline lookup yields CDR1 SEHNR and CDR2 FQNEAQ (reference sequence). The V gene lost 1 base and the J gene lost 7 bases, with 17 bases spanning the gap. This CDR3 comprises 15 residues. CDR3 sequence (DNA): TGTGCCAGCAGCTTAGGGTCTAGCCGGATTGGGGAGCAGTACTTC. Translation: CASSLGSSRIGEQYF.

This chain connects TRBV25-1 to TRBJ1-1, with TRBD1 identical over 8 bases. The CDR3 has 15 residues. Germline CDR1 is MGHDK and CDR2 is SYGVNS. With V trimmed by 5 bases and J by 3 bases, 8 bases remained unmatched. For the CDR3, the DNA is TGTGCCAGCAGTTCGCCCACAGGGGGGGACACTGAAGCTTTCTTT. The encoded protein is CASSSPTGGDTEAFF.

The chain uses TRBV5-1 and TRBJ2-7; no firm D call. CDR1 SGHRS and CDR2 YFSETQ come from the germline V gene. V was clipped by 4 bases and J by 6 bases, with 11 bases between them. The CDR3 length is 12 residues. In nucleotides, the CDR3 is TGCGCCAGCAGCGCCCGTGAGGCCGAGCAGTACTTC. Translated, it gives CASSAREAEQYF.